This T cell receptor beta chain was found in a study of blood T cell repertoires in COVID-19. The wider study: Some COVID-19 samples were acute and others convalescent; all came from the United States, Italy and Spain. PBMCs, B-cell-depleted T cells, or T cells were the source of the cDNA or gDNA that made up the material.

V was shortened by 0 bases and J by 2 bases, with 7 bases between the two germline ends. CDR3 length: 15 residues. The germline V gene encodes CDR1 MNHEY and CDR2 SVGAGI. Original handling: Amplification of reference gene primers was used by the study to estimate nucleated cell counts. TCRdb's copy holds only in-frame clones and misses some; the assay was immunoSEQ multiplex PCR. The V and J calls and the clone size are those of that table, but D and trimming were determined from the DNA. Among approximately 170,000 clones listed, 84% were seen once. The chain employs TRBV6-5 and TRBJ2-2; a weak D match, TRBD2 (5 bases). The sample consisted of peripheral blood. The origin of this receptor is a man aged 65-85 years with active or convalescent COVID-19. In DNA, the CDR3 is TGTGCCAGCAGTTACTCGAGGGCTAACACCGGGGAGCTGTTTTTT. Protein product: CASSYSRANTGELFF.